The entry that follows covers one TCR beta chain sequence. The entry originates in a study of blood T cell repertoires in COVID-19. The CDR3 has 16 amino acids. V was cut by 4 bases and J by 5 bases, with 21 bases left in between. Germline V lookup: CDR1 SGDLS, CDR2 YYNGEE. Produced via immunoSEQ multiplex PCR; TCRdb's table is partial and in-frame only. Here the sample spans 150,000 to 200,000 clones, 84% being singletons. This receptor was obtained from a man aged 50 to 59 who had recovered from COVID-19. This chain links TRBV9 with TRBJ2-5, with D possibly TRBD1 on 6 matching bases. The sequencing input was PBMCs or T cells enriched from blood (not recorded which). The CDR3 is CASSPWGPRGSETQYF. The CDR3 coding sequence is TGTGCCAGCAGCCCCTGGGGCCCCAGGGGCAGCGAGACCCAGTACTTC.